The next 30 T cell receptor beta chains were all read from a single sample in a study of T-cell memory formation after mild COVID-19. TCRdb processed the 5' RACE reads anew with MiXCR; each CDR3 protein has one entry. In the table there are 250,000 to 350,000 distinct CDR3 sequences, around a sixth of which are singletons. The sequenced material came from PBMCs or a T cell subset sorted from them (not recorded which). Every receptor here comes from a young man who had mild COVID-19 (a few samples of this study predate the infection). Cell type and time point are not known.

This clonotype has just a few counts. The V call is TRBV27, the J call TRBJ1-1; 7 positions agree with TRBD1. Per germline, CDR1 MNHEY and CDR2 SMNVEV (reference sequence). The V segment lost 3 bases and the J segment 5 bases; nucleotides outside the gene matches: 6. The CDR3 is made up of 14 amino acids. CDR3 DNA sequence: TGTGCCAGCAGTTTGTTAGGGGGCGAGACTGAAGCTTTCTTT. This codes for CASSLLGGETEAFF.

The V and J genes are TRBV7-2 and TRBJ2-7; 8 nucleotides align to TRBD1. With V trimmed by 9 bases and J by 0 bases, 4 bases remained unmatched. The CDR3 totals 13 residues. Germline V gene lookup returns CDR1 SGHTA and CDR2 FQGNSA. The CDR3 DNA reads as TGTGCCAGTACTGACAGGGGCTCCTACGAGCAGTACTTC. Amino acids: CASTDRGSYEQYF. The full variable domain, rest sourced from reference TRBV7-2 and TRBJ2-7, is GAGVSQSPSNKVTEKGKDVELRCDPISGHTALYWYRQSLGQGLEFLIYFQGNSAPDKSGLPSDRFSAERTGGSVSTLTIQRTQQEDSAVYLCASTDRGSYEQYFGPGTRLTVT.

This clonotype was counted between two and nine times. The CDR3 region has the DNA TGCGCCAGCAGCTTAGGGGCCTCTAACTATGGCTACACCTTC. Translating gives CASSLGASNYGYTF. The chain is built from TRBV5-1 and TRBJ1-2; tentatively, D is TRBD1 (5 bases). V was pared by 2 bases and J by 0 bases, with 8 bases between. The CDR3 contains 14 residues. Germline CDR1 is SGHRS and CDR2 is YFSETQ. The whole variable domain, filled in from reference TRBV5-1 and TRBJ1-2, reads KAGVTQTPRYLIKTRGQQVTLSCSPISGHRSVSWYQQTPGQGLQFLFEYFSETQRNKGNFPGRFSGRQFSNSRSEMNVSTLELGDSALYLCASSLGASNYGYTFGSGTRLTVV.

This clonotype was counted at least ten times. The chain combines TRBV7-9 with TRBJ2-2; D call uncertain. The V end lost 1 base, the J end lost 5 bases, and 8 bases lay between the germline ends. The CDR3 loop spans 14 amino acids. Germline V CDR1 and CDR2: SEHNR, FQNEAQ (reference sequence). Here the CDR3 reads CASSLGAVTGELFF. The CDR3 DNA reads TGTGCCAGCAGCTTAGGGGCGGTTACCGGGGAGCTGTTTTTT.

This clonotype was picked up a small number of times. V gene TRBV7-2 combines with J gene TRBJ1-4; D is unclear. V lost 0 bases, J lost 8 bases, and 7 bases lay in between. This CDR3 region has 13 residues. CDR1 is SGHTA, CDR2 FQGNSA, per germline. The CDR3 protein is CASSLAGEEKLFF. The CDR3, as DNA: TGTGCCAGCAGCTTAGCTGGGGAGGAAAAACTGTTTTTT.

This clonotype has more than one count but fewer than ten. The V call is TRBV7-2, the J call TRBJ1-5; D gene ambiguous. The germline V and J ends were trimmed by 4 bases and 2 bases, with 9 bases remaining between them. The CDR3 totals 14 residues. Germline assignment: CDR1 SGHTA and CDR2 FQGNSA. DNA of the CDR3: TGTGCCAGCAGCTCACGGGAGGGCAATCAGCCCCAGCATTTT. This sequence encodes CASSSREGNQPQHF.

In its sample, this clonotype was seen a few times. J is TRBJ2-5 and V is TRBV7-2, with D uncertain. The germline CDR1 and CDR2 sequences are SGHTA and FQGNSA. The CDR3 runs to 14 residues. V lost 4 bases to trimming and J lost 4 bases, with 13 bases between them. CDR3 DNA sequence: TGTGCCAGCAGCTCCCGGGCCCTTGGAGAGACCCAGTACTTC. Protein product: CASSSRALGETQYF.

Only a few counts were recorded for this clonotype. CDR3 nucleotide sequence: TGTGCCAGCAGCTATAGCGGGACAGGGGAAACCATATATTTT. This gives the protein CASSYSGTGETIYF. This chain connects TRBV9 to TRBJ1-3; 10 bases line up with TRBD1. Trimming at V came to 4 bases and at J to 10 bases, leaving 8 bases not matched to a gene. The CDR3 has 14 residues. Germline V gene sequence: CDR1 SGDLS, CDR2 YYNGEE.

This sequence joins TRBV29-1 and TRBJ1-2; no clear D. Trimming removed 6 bases at V and 4 bases at J, with 12 bases between. The CDR3 is made up of 12 amino acids. Germline V gene lookup returns CDR1 SQVTM and CDR2 ANQGSEA. The CDR3 loop is CSVAAASYGYTF. CDR3 nucleotides: TGCAGCGTGGCCGCGGCGAGCTATGGCTACACCTTC.

The V gene is TRBV5-1, the J gene TRBJ2-7; TRBD1 matches 7 bases. Germline CDR1 is SGHRS and CDR2 is YFSETQ. V gave up 4 bases and J gave up 5 bases; unmatched junction bases: 12. CDR3 length: 15 amino acids. CDR3 residues: CASSPGTGAFHEQYV. As DNA, the CDR3 is TGCGCCAGCAGCCCCGGTACAGGGGCGTTCCACGAGCAGTACGTC.

This clonotype was seen a few times. This chain joins TRBV20-1 and TRBJ1-1; no firm D call. Per the germline V gene, CDR1 is DFQATT and CDR2 is SNEGSKA (reference sequence). This CDR3 contains 14 residues. The germline V and J ends were trimmed by 0 bases and 2 bases, with 10 bases remaining between them. The CDR3 spells CSARDRQINTEAFF. CDR3 DNA sequence: TGCAGTGCTAGAGATCGTCAGATTAACACTGAAGCTTTCTTT.

The chain links TRBV5-1 to TRBJ2-1; D is unclear. Germline V lookup: CDR1 SGHRS, CDR2 YFSETQ. The V and J ends lost 2 bases and 7 bases respectively, with 13 bases between them. The CDR3 consists of 14 residues. The CDR3 DNA is TGCGCCAGCAGCTTCCCGGGCCCCACGAATGAGCAGTTCTTC. Protein sequence: CASSFPGPTNEQFF.

The genes are TRBV5-1 and TRBJ2-1, with a possible D match to TRBD2 (5 bases). Trimming removed 4 bases from V and 6 bases from J, with 14 bases in between. Germline CDR1 and CDR2: SGHRS and YFSETQ. The CDR3 contains 14 residues. CDR3 nucleotide sequence: TGCGCCAGCAGCACCCGAGGAGGAGGCAATGAGCAGTTCTTC. Translated, it gives CASSTRGGGNEQFF.

This clonotype came up many times. The chain's CDR3 is CASSYSGTNYEQYF. The CDR3 DNA sequence: TGTGCCAGCAGTTACTCGGGGACAAACTACGAGCAGTACTTC. The genes are TRBV6-5 and TRBJ2-7, with D maybe TRBD1 (6 bases). V dropped 0 bases and J dropped 3 bases, with 9 bases sitting between them. CDR1 is MNHEY and CDR2 is SVGAGI in the germline V gene. The CDR3 is made up of 14 amino acids.

The V call is TRBV11-2, the J call TRBJ2-6; 9 nucleotides align to TRBD1. Germline V gives CDR1 SGHAT, CDR2 FQNNGV. The CDR3 totals 15 residues. J was trimmed by 8 bases and V by 7 bases; bases with no gene match: 9. The CDR3, as DNA: TGTGCCAGCACCCCAACAGGGGGCGGTTCCAACGTCCTGACTTTC. Translated, it gives CASTPTGGGSNVLTF.

Only a few counts were recorded for this clonotype. The gene calls are TRBV12-3 or TRBV12-4 and TRBJ2-2; 8 bases fit TRBD1. The CDR3 consists of 15 residues. The V and J ends lost 7 bases and 4 bases, in that order; junction bases with no gene match: 8. This chain's CDR3 is CASTIRGRRTGELFF. DNA of the CDR3: TGTGCCAGCACCATCAGGGGGCGTCGCACCGGGGAGCTGTTTTTT.

This chain connects TRBV12-3 or TRBV12-4 to TRBJ1-4, with a possible D match to TRBD1 (5 bases). Deletions cut 6 bases from V and 3 bases from J, with 8 bases between. This CDR3 is 13 amino acids long. CDR3 region: CASSGTSNEKLFF. In nucleotides, the CDR3 is TGTGCCAGCAGCGGGACTTCTAATGAAAAACTGTTTTTT.

This clonotype was detected only a few times. V gene TRBV20-1 combines with J gene TRBJ1-5, with D possibly matching TRBD1 (5 bases). The CDR3 loop spans 14 amino acids. Germline values: CDR1 DFQATT, CDR2 SNEGSKA (reference sequence). Trimming removed 3 bases at V and 2 bases at J, with 11 bases between. The chain's CDR3 is CSASRDGRNQPQHF. CDR3 nucleotide sequence: TGCAGTGCTAGCCGGGACGGCCGCAATCAGCCCCAGCATTTT.

The table lists this clonotype with many counts. The rearrangement links TRBV7-9 to TRBJ2-5, with 7 bases identical to TRBD2. V shed 5 bases, J shed 5 bases, and the junction held 5 bases outside the gene matches. The germline CDR1 and CDR2 sequences are SEHNR and FQNEAQ (reference sequence). CDR3 size: 13 residues. Written as DNA, the CDR3 is TGTGCCAGCAGCCGGGACTACGCTGAGACCCAGTACTTC. Its translation is CASSRDYAETQYF.

This clonotype has more than one count but fewer than ten. The V and J genes are TRBV6-1 and TRBJ1-5, with D perhaps matching TRBD1 (6 bases). Germline V gene lookup returns CDR1 MNHNS and CDR2 SASEGT. Deletions cut 6 bases from V and 6 bases from J, with 12 bases between. This CDR3 comprises 13 residues. The CDR3 sequence: CASRVRGGQPQHF. The CDR3 DNA is TGTGCCAGCAGGGTCAGGGGAGGTCAGCCCCAGCATTTT.

In this sample, this clonotype turned up a few times. CDR3 in amino acids: CASSNRDGYGYTF. In nucleotides, the CDR3 is TGTGCCAGCAGCAACCGGGACGGATATGGCTACACCTTC. The chain links TRBV11-3 to TRBJ1-2; the D gene is possibly TRBD1 (5 bases). Per the germline V gene, CDR1 is SGHNT and CDR2 is YENEEA. This CDR3 has 13 residues. The V end lost 5 bases, the J end lost 5 bases, and 12 bases lay between the germline ends.

V gene TRBV5-5 combines with J gene TRBJ1-3; D is unclear. The CDR3 length is 14 residues. The V gene lost 5 bases and the J gene lost 1 base, with 10 bases spanning the gap. Germline lookup yields CDR1 SGHKS and CDR2 YYEKEE (reference sequence). CDR3 amino acids: CASRPWDSGNTIYF. The CDR3 DNA reads as TGTGCCAGCAGGCCGTGGGATTCTGGAAACACCATATATTTT.

The chain joins TRBV11-2 to TRBJ2-7; TRBD2 matches 8 bases. Trimming took 4 bases from V and 3 from J; bases not matched to a gene: 8. The CDR3 is 15 amino acids. Looked up from germline, CDR1 is SGHAT and CDR2 is FQNNGV. The CDR3, as DNA: TGTGCCAGCAGCTCCGGGGGGGTGGAGGACTACGAGCAGTACGTC. Its translation: CASSSGGVEDYEQYV.

This chain connects TRBV20-1 to TRBJ1-5; maybe TRBD1 (5 bases). V lost 3 bases, J lost 6 bases, and 21 bases lay in between. CDR3 length equals 16 residues. Germline V gene data show CDR1 as DFQATT and CDR2 as SNEGSKA (reference sequence). The CDR3, as DNA: TGCAGTGCTAGGGCCACCGGGACTGGAGAGGGTCAGCCCCAGCATTTT. It codes for CSARATGTGEGQPQHF.

The chain combines TRBV28 with TRBJ1-6, with 10 bases fitting TRBD1. The germline CDR1 and CDR2 sequences are MDHEN and SYDVKM. CDR3 length: 15 amino acids. With 7 bases clipped from V and 6 bases from J, the junction kept 6 bases outside the gene matches. Here the CDR3 DNA reads TGTGCCAGCACCCGACAGGGGGCTCGTAATTCACCCCTCCACTTT. Translating gives CASTRQGARNSPLHF.

V and J are TRBV12-3 or TRBV12-4 and TRBJ2-3, with 14 bases matching TRBD2. V trimming: 5 bases; J trimming: 2 bases; junction bases outside the gene matches: 3. The CDR3 runs to 16 residues. The CDR3 DNA reads as TGTGCCAGCAGTCGACTAGCGGGGGGGCACACAGATACGCAGTATTTT. Translation: CASSRLAGGHTDTQYF.

In this sample, this clonotype turned up a few times. The CDR3 reads CSASLTGRETQYF. CDR3 nucleotide sequence: TGCAGTGCTAGTCTTACAGGGCGGGAGACCCAGTACTTC. The chain employs TRBV20-1 and TRBJ2-5; tentative D call: TRBD1 (6 bases). This CDR3 has 13 amino acids. V gave up 3 bases and J gave up 5 bases, with 13 bases separating them. CDR1 is DFQATT and CDR2 is SNEGSKA in the germline V gene (reference sequence).

This clonotype was found many times. The rearrangement joins TRBV28 to TRBJ1-1, with no clear D. Germline V gene lookup returns CDR1 MDHEN and CDR2 SYDVKM. This CDR3 comprises 14 residues. Trimming took 6 bases from V and 0 from J, leaving 11 bases between them. CDR3 bases: TGTGCCAGCAGCCTCCGTCAGGTGAACACTGAAGCTTTCTTT. It encodes CASSLRQVNTEAFF.

This rearrangement joins TRBV9 to TRBJ1-1; TRBD1 aligns across 8 bases. V dropped 4 bases and J dropped 8; count of bases not matched to a gene: 7. This CDR3 has 13 amino acids. Germline V gives CDR1 SGDLS, CDR2 YYNGEE. The CDR3: CASSTGGLLEAFF. Written as DNA, the CDR3 is TGTGCCAGCAGCACAGGGGGTCTCTTGGAAGCTTTCTTT.

J is TRBJ1-2 and V is TRBV5-1; D is uncertain. The CDR3 covers 16 residues. Germline values: CDR1 SGHRS, CDR2 YFSETQ. Trimming took off 1 base at V and 8 bases at J, with 21 bases between the two ends. CDR3 loop: CASSLSTGHLPYGYTF. CDR3 nucleotide sequence: TGCGCCAGCAGCTTGTCAACTGGGCACCTCCCCTACGGCTACACCTTC.